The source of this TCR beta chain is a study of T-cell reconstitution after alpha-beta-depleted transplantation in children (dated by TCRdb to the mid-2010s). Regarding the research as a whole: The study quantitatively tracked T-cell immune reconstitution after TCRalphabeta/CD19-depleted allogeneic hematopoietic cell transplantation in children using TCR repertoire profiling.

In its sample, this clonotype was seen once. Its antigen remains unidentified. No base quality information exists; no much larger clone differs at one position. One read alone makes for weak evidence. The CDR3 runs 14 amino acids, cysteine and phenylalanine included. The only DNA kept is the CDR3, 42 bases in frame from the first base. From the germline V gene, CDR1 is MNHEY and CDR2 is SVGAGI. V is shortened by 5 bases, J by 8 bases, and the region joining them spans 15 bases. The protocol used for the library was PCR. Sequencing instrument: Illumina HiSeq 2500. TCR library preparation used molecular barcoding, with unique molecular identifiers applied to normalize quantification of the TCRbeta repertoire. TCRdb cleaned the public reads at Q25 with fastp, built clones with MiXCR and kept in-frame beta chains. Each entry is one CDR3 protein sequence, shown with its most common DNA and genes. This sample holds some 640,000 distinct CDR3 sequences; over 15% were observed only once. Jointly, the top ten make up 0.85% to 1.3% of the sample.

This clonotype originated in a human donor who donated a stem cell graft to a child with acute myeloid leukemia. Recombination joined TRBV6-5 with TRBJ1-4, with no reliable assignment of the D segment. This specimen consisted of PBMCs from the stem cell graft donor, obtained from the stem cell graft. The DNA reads TGTGCCAGCAGTCTACAGTGGGCCGGGGAAAAACTGTTTTTT. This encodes CASSLQWAGEKLFF.